The clone carrying this T cell receptor beta chain was counted ten times or more. Its antigen is as yet unknown. The data originate from a study of regulatory T cells in long-lasting Graves disease. Documented time point: newly diagnosed GD, antithyroid drugs for less than 3 months. Making the TCR library involved RNA that had been extracted from PBMCs. Germline values: CDR1 LGHDT, CDR2 YNNKEL (reference sequence). CDR3 length: 18 amino acids. Germline trimming cut 4 bases from V and 1 base from J; bases unmatched to any gene: 13. Study conclusions and caveats: Gene preferences differed: TRBV28, TRBJ1-2, TRBJ2-5 in persistent cases.

In building TCR beta libraries, iRepertoire HTBI primers were used together with Arm-PCR of CDR3 regions. Via MiXCR, TCRdb re-called the multiplex PCR reads, giving one row per CDR3 protein. The data show some 330,000 distinct CDR3 sequences, about 12% seen once. This sample was shared with a second study, whose subject was T cells in Graves' hyperthyroidism and ophthalmopathy.

Specimen: peripheral blood mononuclear cells (PBMCs), collected at new diagnosis, from a patient treated with antithyroid drugs. The J gene is TRBJ2-1, the V gene TRBV3-1; the match to TRBD2 covers 7 bases. The clonotype comes from a young woman with Graves disease. The CDR3 protein is CASSPWGAGYLSYNEQFF. The CDR3 DNA is TGTGCCAGCAGCCCCTGGGGAGCGGGGTACCTTTCCTACAATGAGCAGTTCTTC.